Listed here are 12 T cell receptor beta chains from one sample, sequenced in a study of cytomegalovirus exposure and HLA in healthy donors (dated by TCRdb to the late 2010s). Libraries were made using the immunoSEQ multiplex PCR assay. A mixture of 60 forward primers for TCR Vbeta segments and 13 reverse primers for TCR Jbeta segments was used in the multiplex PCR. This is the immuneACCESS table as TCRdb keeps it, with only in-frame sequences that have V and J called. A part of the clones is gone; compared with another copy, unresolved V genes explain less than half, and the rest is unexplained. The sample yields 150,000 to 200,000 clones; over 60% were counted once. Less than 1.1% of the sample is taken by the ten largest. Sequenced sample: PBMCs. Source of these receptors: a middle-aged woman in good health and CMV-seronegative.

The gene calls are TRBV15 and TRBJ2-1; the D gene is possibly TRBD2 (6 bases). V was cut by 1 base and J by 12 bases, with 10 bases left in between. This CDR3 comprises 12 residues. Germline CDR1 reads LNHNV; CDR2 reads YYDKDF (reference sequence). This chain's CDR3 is CATSRATSLQFF. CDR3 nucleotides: TGTGCCACCAGCAGAGCGACTAGTTTGCAGTTCTTC.

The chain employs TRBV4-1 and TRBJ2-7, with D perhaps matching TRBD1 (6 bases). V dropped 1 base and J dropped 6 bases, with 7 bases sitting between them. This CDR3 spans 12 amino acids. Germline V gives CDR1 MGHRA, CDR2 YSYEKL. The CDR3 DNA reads TGCGCCAGCAGCCAAGTAGGGGGCGAGCAGTACTTC. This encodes CASSQVGGEQYF.

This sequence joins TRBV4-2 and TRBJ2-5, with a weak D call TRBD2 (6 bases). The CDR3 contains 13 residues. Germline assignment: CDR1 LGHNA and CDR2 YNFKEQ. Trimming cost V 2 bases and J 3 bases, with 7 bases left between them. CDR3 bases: TGTGCCAGCAGCCAACCGGGGGAAGAGACCCAGTACTTC. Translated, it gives CASSQPGEETQYF.

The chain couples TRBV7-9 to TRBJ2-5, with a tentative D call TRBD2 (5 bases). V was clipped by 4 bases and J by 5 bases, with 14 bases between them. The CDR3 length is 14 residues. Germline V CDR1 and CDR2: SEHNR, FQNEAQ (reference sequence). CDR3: CASSSNHGGETQYF. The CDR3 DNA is TGTGCCAGCAGCTCAAACCACGGCGGGGAGACCCAGTACTTC.

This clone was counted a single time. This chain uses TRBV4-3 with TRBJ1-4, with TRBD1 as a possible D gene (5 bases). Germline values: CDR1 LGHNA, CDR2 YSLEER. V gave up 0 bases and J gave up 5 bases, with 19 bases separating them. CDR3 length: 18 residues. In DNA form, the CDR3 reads TGCGCCAGCAGCCAAGATGGTAGGGGCCCGAGAATAAATGAAAAACTGTTTTTT. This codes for CASSQDGRGPRINEKLFF.

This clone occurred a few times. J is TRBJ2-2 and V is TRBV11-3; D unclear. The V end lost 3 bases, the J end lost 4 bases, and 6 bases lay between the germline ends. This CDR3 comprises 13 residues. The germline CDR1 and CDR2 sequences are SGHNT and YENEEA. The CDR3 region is CASSFSGTGELFF. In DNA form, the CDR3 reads TGTGCCAGCAGCTTTTCAGGCACCGGGGAGCTGTTTTTT.

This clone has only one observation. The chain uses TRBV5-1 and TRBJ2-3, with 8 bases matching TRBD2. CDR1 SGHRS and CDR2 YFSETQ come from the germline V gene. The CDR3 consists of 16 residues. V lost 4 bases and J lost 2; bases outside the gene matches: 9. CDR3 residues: CASSPPLAGITDTQYF. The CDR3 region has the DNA TGCGCCAGCAGCCCTCCCCTAGCGGGTATCACAGATACGCAGTATTTT.

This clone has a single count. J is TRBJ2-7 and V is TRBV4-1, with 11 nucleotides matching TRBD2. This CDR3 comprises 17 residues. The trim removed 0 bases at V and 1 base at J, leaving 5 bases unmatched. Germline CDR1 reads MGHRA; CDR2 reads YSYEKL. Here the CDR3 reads CASSQDWASGGSYEQYF. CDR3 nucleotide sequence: TGCGCCAGCAGCCAAGATTGGGCTAGCGGGGGGTCCTACGAGCAGTACTTC.

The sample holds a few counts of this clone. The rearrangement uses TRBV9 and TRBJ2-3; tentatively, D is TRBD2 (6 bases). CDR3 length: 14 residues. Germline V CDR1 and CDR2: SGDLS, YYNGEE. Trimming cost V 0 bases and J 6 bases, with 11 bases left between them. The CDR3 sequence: CASSVGGGMDTQYF. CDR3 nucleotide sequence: TGTGCCAGCAGCGTAGGAGGCGGGATGGATACGCAGTATTTT.

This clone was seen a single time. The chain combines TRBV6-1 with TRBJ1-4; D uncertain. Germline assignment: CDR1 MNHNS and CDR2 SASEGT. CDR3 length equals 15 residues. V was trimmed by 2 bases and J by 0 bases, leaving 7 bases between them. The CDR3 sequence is CASSESRATNEKLFF. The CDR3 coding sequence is TGTGCCAGCAGTGAATCTAGAGCAACTAATGAAAAACTGTTTTTT.

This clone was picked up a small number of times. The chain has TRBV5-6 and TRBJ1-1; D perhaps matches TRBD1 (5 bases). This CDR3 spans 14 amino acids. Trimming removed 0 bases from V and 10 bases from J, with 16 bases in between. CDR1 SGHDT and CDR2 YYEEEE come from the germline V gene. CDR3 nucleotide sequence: TGTGCCAGCAGCTTGGCCGGGGGGACTCTACGAGCTTTCTTT. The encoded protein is CASSLAGGTLRAFF.

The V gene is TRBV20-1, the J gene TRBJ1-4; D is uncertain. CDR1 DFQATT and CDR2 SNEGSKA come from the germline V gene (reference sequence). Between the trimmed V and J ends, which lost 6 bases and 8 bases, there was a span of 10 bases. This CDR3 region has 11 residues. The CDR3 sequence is CSASWPEKLFF. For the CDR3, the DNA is TGCAGTGCCTCCTGGCCGGAAAAACTGTTTTTT.